This T cell receptor (beta chain) was sequenced in a study of CD8 T cells in ankylosing spondylitis. Study-wide points: Earlier authors reported some of these motif variants in reactive arthritis synovial fluid and blood. The authors found the disease-linked clones to be CD8+ and relatively rare in peripheral blood. Blood from ankylosing spondylitis patients appeared to carry a characteristic roughly 8-variant TCR beta motif. Reportedly, significant enrichment of disease-linked clones occurred in matched ankylosing spondylitis synovial fluid.

Note on this clonotype: The antigen remains unidentified.

CDR3 size: 14 residues. Trimming shortened V by 3 bases and J by 5 bases, and 11 bases separated the two germline ends. In germline, CDR1 is MDHEN, CDR2 SYDVKM. For TCR beta, libraries came from quantitative 5'-RACE with molecular barcodes. TCRdb used MiXCR to reprocess the 5' RACE reads, holding one entry per CDR3 protein. The sample records 670,000 or so distinct CDR3 sequences, around 19% being singletons. The TCR sequence derives from a male donor with ankylosing spondylitis. What was sequenced was blood, either unsorted or a sorted T cell fraction (not recorded which). The chain is built from TRBV28 and TRBJ2-1; D unresolved. The CDR3 sequence: CASSLLALHNEQFF. CDR3 sequence (DNA): TGTGCCAGCAGTTTGCTGGCCCTACACAATGAGCAGTTCTTC.